The 3 T cell receptor beta chains below were found in one sample sequenced in a study of response to subunit inactivated influenza vaccine. TCRdb redid the calling of the RT-PCR reads with MiXCR, one entry per CDR3 protein. This table holds 500,000 to 600,000 distinct CDR3 sequences, 14% found once. The input for sequencing was PBMCs from blood, taken approximately 13 days after vaccination. These receptors all stem from a man aged 45-60 years who received an inactivated influenza vaccine.

CDR3 sequence (DNA): TGTGCCAGCAGTTTCATGATGGGCAATTCACCCCTCCACTTT. Translation: CASSFMMGNSPLHF. The rearrangement joins TRBV12-3 or TRBV12-4 to TRBJ1-6; D is ambiguous. V was pared by 3 bases and J by 7 bases, with 10 bases between. The CDR3 is 14 amino acids.

Only a few counts were recorded for this clonotype. The chain uses TRBV5-1 and TRBJ2-2; D perhaps matches TRBD2 (5 bases). Trimming removed 4 bases at V and 5 bases at J, with 9 bases between. The germline V gene encodes CDR1 SGHRS and CDR2 YFSETQ. The CDR3 is 13 amino acids. CDR3 DNA sequence: TGCGCCAGCAGCCGGGAATCTACCGGGGAGCTGTTTTTT. It is translated as CASSRESTGELFF.

Only a few counts were recorded for this clonotype. V is TRBV5-1 and J is TRBJ2-2, with D perhaps TRBD2 (6 bases). The germline V gene encodes CDR1 SGHRS and CDR2 YFSETQ. The CDR3 totals 14 residues. V dropped 4 bases and J dropped 4 bases, with 11 bases sitting between them. The chain's CDR3 is CASSRLVPTGELFF. DNA for the CDR3: TGCGCCAGCAGCCGACTAGTCCCCACCGGGGAGCTGTTTTTT.